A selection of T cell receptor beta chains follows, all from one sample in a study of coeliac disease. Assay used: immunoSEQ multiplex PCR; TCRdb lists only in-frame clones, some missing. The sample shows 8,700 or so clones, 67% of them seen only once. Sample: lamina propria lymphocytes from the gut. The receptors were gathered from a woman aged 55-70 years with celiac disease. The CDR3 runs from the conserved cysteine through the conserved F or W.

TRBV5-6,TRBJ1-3,CASSLALRSGNTIYF
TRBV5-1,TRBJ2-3,CASSLGGTASTDTQYF
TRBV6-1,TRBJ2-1,CASSVVAGAPWNEQFF
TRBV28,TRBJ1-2,CASRVGPGLSYGYTF
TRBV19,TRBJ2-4,CASSTTGVNIQYF
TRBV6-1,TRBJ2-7,CASSADRVREQYF
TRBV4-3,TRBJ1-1,CASSARDTRSEAFF
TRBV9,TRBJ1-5,CASSEGQINQPQHF
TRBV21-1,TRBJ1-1,CASSKRGGRSNTEAFF
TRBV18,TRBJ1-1,CASSPRQGASEAFF
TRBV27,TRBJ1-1,CASSFNTATEAFF
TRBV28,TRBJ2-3,CASSLDRVDTQYF
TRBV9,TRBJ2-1,CASSAGTTQSNEQFF
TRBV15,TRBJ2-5,CATSHDRVGGKTQYF
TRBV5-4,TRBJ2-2,CASSLTGVPGELFF
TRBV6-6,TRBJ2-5,CASSRRLVETQYF
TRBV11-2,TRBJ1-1,CASSLDFQGLAF
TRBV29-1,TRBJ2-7,CSVEGTARYEQYF
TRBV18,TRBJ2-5,CASTEQYQETQYF
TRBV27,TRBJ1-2,CASSFGGGYGYTF
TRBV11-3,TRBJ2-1,CASSFGAAPYNEQFF
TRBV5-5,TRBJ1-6,CASSLTPESPLHF
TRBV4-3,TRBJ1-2,CASRGQGARGYTF
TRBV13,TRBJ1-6,CASSLGFQGSPLHF
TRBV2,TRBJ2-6,CASRTGYGANVLTF
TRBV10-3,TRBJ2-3,CAIRGRGSNTDTQYF
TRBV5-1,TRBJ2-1,CASSPFLAGGRGEQFF
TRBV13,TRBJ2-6,CASSLWESANVLTF
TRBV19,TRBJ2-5,CASSMFPGQIQETQYF
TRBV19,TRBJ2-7,CASRTGEFGEQYF
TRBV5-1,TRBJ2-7,CASSRRTGEQYEQYF
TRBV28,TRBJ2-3,CASSLSQGTTDTQYF
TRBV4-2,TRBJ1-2,CASSQDRHTNYGYTF
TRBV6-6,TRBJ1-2,CASSYGGYGYTF
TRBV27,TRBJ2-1,CASSFGTSGYNEQFF
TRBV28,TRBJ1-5,CASSSLGHSSNQPQHF
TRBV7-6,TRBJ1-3,CASSLAIGTGSGNTIYF
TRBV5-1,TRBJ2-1,CASSGALAGSAEQFF
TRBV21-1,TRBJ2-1,CASSKGQGLGNEQFF
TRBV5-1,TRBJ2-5,CASRAGVRETQYF
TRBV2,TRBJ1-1,CASRRIELTEAFF
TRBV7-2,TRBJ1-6,CASSYTGLSYNSPLHF
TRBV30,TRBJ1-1,CAWSLLVTGGTEAFF
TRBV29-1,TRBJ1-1,CSVNRGHDTEAFF
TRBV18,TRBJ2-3,CASSPPGGRGTQYF
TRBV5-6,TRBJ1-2,CASSLQGVNYGYTF
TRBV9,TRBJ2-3,CASSATGFTDTQYF
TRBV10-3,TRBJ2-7,CASRGGQVYEQYF
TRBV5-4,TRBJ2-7,CASSLGQGAYEQYF
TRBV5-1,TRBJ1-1,CASSGEKSEAFF
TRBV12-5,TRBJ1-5,CASGFPFGNQPQHF
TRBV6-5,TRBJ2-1,CASSYDLAGNNEQFF
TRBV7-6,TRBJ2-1,CASSTLNEQFF
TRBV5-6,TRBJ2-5,CASSLRGGNQETQYF
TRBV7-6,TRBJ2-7,CASSPLGGGLIYGYEQYF
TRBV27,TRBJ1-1,CASSLTVNTEAFF
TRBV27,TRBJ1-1,CASSLRTGWNTEAFF
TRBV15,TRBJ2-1,CATSRGGTSVEQFF
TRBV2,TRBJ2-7,CASRAAGTRISYEQYF
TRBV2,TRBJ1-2,CASTRDRVVNYGYTF